The 12 T cell receptor beta chains below were found in one sample sequenced in a study of blood T cell repertoires in COVID-19. This table comes from immunoSEQ multiplex PCR, and its TCRdb copy is limited to in-frame clones, with some not included. The sample lists about 100,000 clones; around 87% were seen once. The sequencing input was peripheral blood. These receptors originate from a human donor in a cohort sampled during active COVID-19.

V usage is TRBV2 and J usage is TRBJ1-5; 9 bases match TRBD1. The J segment lost 3 bases and the V segment lost 10 bases, leaving 4 bases of the junction unmatched. The length of the CDR3 is 13 residues. The germline gives CDR1 SNHLY, CDR2 FYNNEI. The CDR3 coding sequence is TGTGCCACTAGGGACAGGGTCAATCAGCCCCAGCATTTT. As protein: CATRDRVNQPQHF.

The chain has TRBV19 and TRBJ1-2; TRBD1 matches 8 bases. The CDR3 runs to 14 residues. Germline-derived CDR1 and CDR2 are LNHDA and SQIVND (reference sequence). Unmatched junction bases numbered 4, after V lost 6 bases and J lost 1 base. CDR3 protein: CASSRQGNNYGYTF. CDR3 nucleotides: TGTGCCAGTAGCAGACAGGGGAATAACTATGGCTACACCTTC.

The chain has TRBV10-3 and TRBJ2-7; D is undetermined. CDR3 length equals 13 residues. Germline V gene data show CDR1 as ENHRY and CDR2 as SYGVKD. With 2 bases removed from V and 5 bases from J, the gap between germline ends came to 10 bases. The CDR3 sequence: CAISERGQDEQYF. The CDR3 region has the DNA TGTGCCATCAGTGAGAGAGGCCAAGACGAGCAGTACTTC.

This sequence joins TRBV5-6 and TRBJ2-7; tentatively, D is TRBD1 (5 bases). V lost 0 bases to trimming and J lost 5 bases, with 12 bases between them. CDR3 length equals 14 residues. CDR1 and CDR2 (germline): SGHDT, YYEEEE. This CDR3 is CASSLGPRADEQYF. The DNA for the CDR3 is TGTGCCAGCAGCTTGGGTCCCAGGGCCGACGAGCAGTACTTC. Full variable domain (missing parts from reference TRBV5-6 and TRBJ2-7): DAGVTQSPTHLIKTRGQQVTLRCSPKSGHDTVSWYQQALGQGPQFIFQYYEEEERQRGNFPDRFSGHQFPNYSSELNVNALLLGDSALYLCASSLGPRADEQYFGPGTRLTVT.

The chain is built from TRBV6-5 and TRBJ1-3; D call uncertain. The CDR3 spans 15 residues. Trimming left V 7 bases short and J 0 bases short, with 13 bases between. CDR1 and CDR2 from the germline V gene are MNHEY and SVGAGI. The CDR3 bases are TGTGCCAGCAAGGAGGTGAACGGCTCTGGAAACACCATATATTTT. This encodes CASKEVNGSGNTIYF.

The chain is built from TRBV7-2 and TRBJ2-3; D is perhaps TRBD1 (6 bases). V lost 5 bases and J 4 bases, leaving 16 bases between the germline ends. Germline CDR1 is SGHTA and CDR2 is FQGNSA. This CDR3 is built from 15 residues. DNA for the CDR3: TGTGCCAGCAGCCCAAGTCCGCAGGGGCCAGATACGCAGTATTTT. This encodes CASSPSPQGPDTQYF. Combining the CDR3 with reference TRBV7-2 and TRBJ2-3 gives the whole variable domain GAGVSQSPSNKVTEKGKDVELRCDPISGHTALYWYRQSLGQGLEFLIYFQGNSAPDKSGLPSDRFSAERTGGSVSTLTIQRTQQEDSAVYLCASSPSPQGPDTQYFGPGTRLTVL.

The chain combines TRBV5-4 with TRBJ2-7; 10 bases map to TRBD2. The CDR3 is 15 residues long. Germline-derived CDR1 and CDR2 are SGHNT and YYREEE (reference sequence). The trim removed 4 bases at V and 3 bases at J, leaving 7 bases unmatched. CDR3 nucleotide sequence: TGTGCCAGCAGCCGCGGTGCTAGCGGGAGCTACGAGCAGTACTTC. This encodes CASSRGASGSYEQYF. Together with reference TRBV5-4 and TRBJ2-7, the CDR3 gives the full variable domain: ETGVTQSPTHLIKTRGQQVTLRCSSQSGHNTVSWYQQALGQGPQFIFQYYREEENGRGNFPPRFSGLQFPNYSSELNVNALELDDSALYLCASSRGASGSYEQYFGPGTRLTVT.

V gene TRBV27 combines with J gene TRBJ1-5, with D possibly being TRBD1 (5 bases). This CDR3 spans 12 amino acids. The germline V gene has CDR1 MNHEY and CDR2 SMNVEV (reference sequence). V was clipped by 6 bases and J by 7 bases, with 10 bases between them. This CDR3 reads CASSRGGQPQHF. CDR3 bases: TGTGCCAGCAGCCGCGGGGGACAGCCCCAGCATTTT.

This clone was counted a single time. V and J are TRBV6-5 and TRBJ1-4; TRBD1 aligns across 8 bases. With V trimmed by 5 bases and J by 8 bases, 7 bases remained unmatched. This CDR3 region has 14 residues. Germline assignment: CDR1 MNHEY and CDR2 SVGAGI. Written as DNA, the CDR3 is TGTGCCAGCAGTACCGGGACAGGAGGGGAAAAACTGTTTTTT. Translated: CASSTGTGGEKLFF.

V and J are TRBV27 and TRBJ2-3, with 10 positions matching TRBD2. From germline, CDR1 is MNHEY and CDR2 SMNVEV (reference sequence). With 0 bases clipped from V and 0 bases from J, the junction kept 0 bases outside the gene matches. The CDR3 length is 16 residues. CDR3 residues: CASSLSTSGSTDTQYF. CDR3 nucleotide sequence: TGTGCCAGCAGTTTATCGACTAGCGGGAGCACAGATACGCAGTATTTT.

This chain uses TRBV10-3 with TRBJ2-7; 7 positions agree with TRBD2. CDR1 is ENHRY, CDR2 SYGVKD, per germline. There are 13 residues in the CDR3. The V and J ends lost 2 bases and 6 bases, in that order; junction bases with no gene match: 4. CDR3 sequence (DNA): TGTGCCATCAGTGAGGCGGGGGAGCTCGAGCAGTACTTC. Amino acid sequence: CAISEAGELEQYF.

V usage is TRBV3-1 (or the pseudogene TRBV3-2) and J usage is TRBJ1-1; 7 bases are a match to TRBD1. This CDR3 comprises 13 residues. Germline CDR1 reads LGHDT; CDR2 reads YNNKEL (reference sequence). V was pared by 6 bases and J by 1 base, with 2 bases of the junction left unmatched. The CDR3 bases are TGTGCCAGCAGACCAGGGGGGAACACTGAAGCTTTCTTT. Protein: CASRPGGNTEAFF.